This is a list of T cell receptor beta chains from one sample in a study of blood T cell repertoires in COVID-19. Only in-frame clones appear in the TCRdb table, and some are missing; sequencing was by immunoSEQ multiplex PCR. The profile covers 150,000 or so clones, with about 86% appearing a single time and approximately 30% taken by the ten largest. What was sequenced was peripheral blood. The receptor set was obtained from an older woman with acute or convalescent COVID-19. The CDR3 runs from the conserved cysteine through the conserved F or W. A D gene is named only where the DNA matches it firmly. Size is omitted from some rows. Given values are once, few, many or a class for expanded clones.

D gene	V gene	J gene	clone size	CDR3 DNA	CDR3 protein
TRBD1	TRBV19	TRBJ1-2	few	TGTGCCAGTAGCCCGGACAGGGAATATGGCTACACCTTC	CASSPDREYGYTF
TRBD2	TRBV11-3	TRBJ2-6	.	TGTGCCAGCAGCCCCGGGGGGGCTGGGGCCAACGTCCTGACTTTC	CASSPGGAGANVLTF
.	TRBV7-9	TRBJ1-4	.	TGTGCCAGCAGCTTAGGGGATCCAGGAGGCTTGGGGAAACTGTTTTTT	CASSLGDPGGLGKLFF
.	TRBV5-1	TRBJ1-4	.	TGCGCCAGCAGCCTAAGAGGAACTAATGAAAAACTGTTTTTT	CASSLRGTNEKLFF
TRBD1	TRBV3-1/TRBV3-2	TRBJ1-6	.	TGTGCCAGCAGTCGACAGGGTGTTTCACCCCTCCACTTT	CASSRQGVSPLHF
.	TRBV10-3	TRBJ1-6	few	TGTGCCATCAGCGGCGGAGTCACTAATTCACCCCTCCACTTT	CAISGGVTNSPLHF
TRBD2	TRBV12-3/TRBV12-4	TRBJ2-1	.	TGTGCCAGCAGTTTAGTGGGGACTAGCGGACAGTTCTTC	CASSLVGTSGQFF
.	TRBV7-6	TRBJ1-3	once	TGTGCCAGCAGCCCTCGACAGTTTGGCTCTGGAAACACCATATATTTT	CASSPRQFGSGNTIYF
.	TRBV10-1	TRBJ2-2	.	TGCGCCAGCAGCGGACAGATGAACACCGGGGAGCTGTTTTTT	CASSGQMNTGELFF
.	TRBV18	TRBJ1-4	.	TGTGCCAGCTCACCACAGCGGGAGTCTAATGAAAAACTGTTTTTT	CASSPQRESNEKLFF
.	TRBV3-1/TRBV3-2	TRBJ2-2	.	TGTGCCAGCAGCCCCCGGGCCGGGGGAACCGGGGAGCTGTTTTTT	CASSPRAGGTGELFF
TRBD1	TRBV6-5	TRBJ1-3	once	TGTGCCAGCAGTACCGACAGGGACTCTGGAAACACCATATATTTT	CASSTDRDSGNTIYF
.	TRBV6-6	TRBJ1-4	.	TGTGCCAGCAGTTCGCATGTAGAAGAAAAACTGTTTTTT	CASSSHVEEKLFF
TRBD1	TRBV7-9	TRBJ2-2	.	TGTGCCAGCAGCCTTGGACAGGGCACCGGGGAGCTGTTTTTT	CASSLGQGTGELFF
.	TRBV20-1	TRBJ2-6	once	TGCAGTGCTAGTTTAGAGGGCTGGGCTGGGGCCAACGTCCTGACTTTC	CSASLEGWAGANVLTF
TRBD1	TRBV10-1	TRBJ2-1	.	TGCGCCAGCAGCCCAGACAGGGGGAGAAATGAGCAGTTCTTC	CASSPDRGRNEQFF